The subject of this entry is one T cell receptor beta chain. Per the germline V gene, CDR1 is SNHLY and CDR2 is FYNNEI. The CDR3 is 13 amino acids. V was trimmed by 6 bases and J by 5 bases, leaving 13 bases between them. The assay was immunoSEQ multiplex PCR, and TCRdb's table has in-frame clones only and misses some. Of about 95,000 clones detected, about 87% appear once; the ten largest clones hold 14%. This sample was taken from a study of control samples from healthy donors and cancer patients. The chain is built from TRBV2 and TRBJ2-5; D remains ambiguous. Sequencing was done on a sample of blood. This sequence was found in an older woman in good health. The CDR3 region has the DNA TGTGCCAGCAGCCCCGACGGCACGGAGACCCAGTACTTC. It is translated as CASSPDGTETQYF.